This T cell receptor (beta chain) was sequenced during a study of CD8+CD57+ T cells in acquired aplastic anemia (dated by TCRdb to between 2018 and 2020). For the wider study: Extracted DNA from sorted CD4+ and CD8+ cells averaged about 3 ug, ranging from roughly 0.2 to 30 ug. An average of approximately 10 million reads for CD4+ cells and 11 million or so reads for CD8+ cells was obtained from healthy donor samples.

In the study, sorted CD4+ and CD8+ blood T cells from patients with severe aplastic anemia and from healthy subjects underwent deep sequencing of TCR repertoires. Ficoll-Paque density gradient centrifugation was used to isolate peripheral blood mononuclear cells. Before DNA extraction, CD4+ and CD8+ T cells were sorted with FACS or magnetic beads. This clonotype has at least ten counts. What antigen it recognizes has not been identified. The record has no base qualities; no much larger clone is one base away. TCR beta VDJ combination and CDR3 sequence profiling used genomic DNA as the template. TCR repertoire sequencing was run on an Illumina HiSeq 2000. Processing in the source paper ran as follows. Repertoires were assessed using TRBV/TRBJ rearrangement plots, CDR3 size and DJ length profiles, and Simpson's diversity index. Whichever DNA sequence was most abundant in the deep sequencing data was defined as the immunodominant clone. CDR3 amino acid sequences were checked for sharing between subjects and were compared against published repertoires and the VDJdb database. In TCRdb, the public reads were trimmed at Q25 with fastp and aligned with MiXCR, with productive beta chains retained. Duplicate CDR3 protein sequences are folded into a single record with the most common DNA and genes. The V and J calls come from TCRdb's annotation, not from the publication. Here the sample has approximately 160,000 distinct CDR3 sequences; approximately 40% occur a single time. Around 0.96% of the sample rests with the top ten.

The CDR3 contains 13 residues, cysteine and phenylalanine counted. CDR3 DNA is the only sequence kept; it has 39 bases, read in frame from the first base. From the germline V gene (reference sequence), CDR1 is LNHDA and CDR2 is SQIVND. Unmatched junction bases come to 10, with V trimmed by 5 bases and J by 11 bases. Overall study outcomes, separate from this receptor: Approximately 27 CD8+ CDR3 sequences were found in both patients and controls but appeared to be highly expressed in patients and within the immunodominant clones of the patients. CD8+ Simpson's diversity did not differ significantly between patients and healthy controls (P=0.060).

Input material: sorted CD4+, CD8+, or CD8+CD57+ T cells (not recorded which) from PBMCs. The chain is encoded by TRBV19 joined to TRBJ1-1; TRBD1 lines up with 8 middle nucleotides. The source is a human donor in good health. Here the CDR3 is given as CASSQTWTGRAFF. Read as DNA, the sequence is TGTGCCAGTAGTCAGACCTGGACAGGGCGCGCTTTCTTT.